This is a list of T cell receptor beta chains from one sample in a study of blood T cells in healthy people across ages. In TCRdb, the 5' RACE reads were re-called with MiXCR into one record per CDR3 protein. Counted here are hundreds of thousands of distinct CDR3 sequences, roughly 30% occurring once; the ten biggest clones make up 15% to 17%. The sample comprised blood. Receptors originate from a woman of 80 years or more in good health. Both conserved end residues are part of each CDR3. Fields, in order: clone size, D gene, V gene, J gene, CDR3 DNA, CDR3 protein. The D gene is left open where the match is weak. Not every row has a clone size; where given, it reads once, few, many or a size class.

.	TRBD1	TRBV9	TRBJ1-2	TGTGCCAGCAGCGTACTCCGACAGGGCGGCTATGGCTACACCTTC	CASSVLRQGGYGYTF
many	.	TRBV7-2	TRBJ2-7	TGTGCCAGCAGCTTAGTGGCGGCAGGGGCAACGTACGAGCAGTACTTC	CASSLVAAGATYEQYF
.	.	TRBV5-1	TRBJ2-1	TGCGCCAGCAGCTCACGGACAGACTCCTACAATGAGCAGTTCTTC	CASSSRTDSYNEQFF
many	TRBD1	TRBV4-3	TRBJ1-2	TGCGCCAGCAGCCAGGACGTCCGGGACAGACCCTATGGCTACACCTTC	CASSQDVRDRPYGYTF
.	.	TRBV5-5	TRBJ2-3	TGTGCCAGCAGCTTAGCCGCTTACAGCACAGATACGCAGTATTTT	CASSLAAYSTDTQYF
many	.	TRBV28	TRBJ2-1	TGTGCCATCACCCGGGGGGGACAGTCCAATGAGCAGTTCTTC	CAITRGGQSNEQFF
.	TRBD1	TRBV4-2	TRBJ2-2	TGTGCCAGCAGCCCCCTAAGGGGGCCAAACACCGGGGAGCTGTTTTTT	CASSPLRGPNTGELFF
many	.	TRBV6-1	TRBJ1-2	TGTGCCAGCAGTGAGCAGGGTTCGACTAACTATGGCTACACCTTC	CASSEQGSTNYGYTF
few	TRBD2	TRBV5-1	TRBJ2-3	TGCGCCAGCAGCCCAAATAGCGGGGGGGGCACAGATACGCAGTATTTT	CASSPNSGGGTDTQYF
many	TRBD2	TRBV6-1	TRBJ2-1	TGTGCCAGCAGTGAAGACTTCGGGAGGGATGAGCAGTTCTTC	CASSEDFGRDEQFF
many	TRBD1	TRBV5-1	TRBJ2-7	TGCGCCAGCAGCTTGGCTTGGCGACAGGGGGCGCGGGACGAGCAGTACTTC	CASSLAWRQGARDEQYF
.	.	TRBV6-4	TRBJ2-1	TGTGCCAGCAGTGACAGATACAATGAGCAGTTCTTC	CASSDRYNEQFF
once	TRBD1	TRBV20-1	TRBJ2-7	TGCAGTGCTAGAGTTAGGGCAGGGGGAACGAGGGAGCAGTACTTC	CSARVRAGGTREQYF
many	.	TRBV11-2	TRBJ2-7	TGTGCCAGCAGCTTAGGAGGTGGGCAGTACTTC	CASSLGGGQYF
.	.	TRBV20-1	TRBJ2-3	TGCAGTGCACCCGCCCTACCGGGAACAGATACGCAGTATTTT	CSAPALPGTDTQYF
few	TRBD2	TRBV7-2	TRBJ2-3	TGTGCCAGCAGCTTTAGCGGGGGACCCACAGATACGCAGTATTTT	CASSFSGGPTDTQYF
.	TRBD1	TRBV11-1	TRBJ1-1	TGTGCCAGCAGCTTAGCCGGGACAGAGAACACTGAAGCTTTCTTT	CASSLAGTENTEAFF
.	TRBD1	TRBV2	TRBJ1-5	TGTGCCAGCATCCGGGACAGGGGGCGCGGACTGAGCAATCAGCCCCAGCATTTT	CASIRDRGRGLSNQPQHF
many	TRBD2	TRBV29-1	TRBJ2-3	TGCAGCGTTGAGAGCGGGGGGATCTCGGATACGCAGTATTTT	CSVESGGISDTQYF
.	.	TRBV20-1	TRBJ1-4	TGCAGTGCTAGAGTCCAGGGAGGTGGTGAAAAACTGTTTTTT	CSARVQGGGEKLFF
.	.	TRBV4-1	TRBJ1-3	TGCGCCAGCAGCCAAGATCCCGGTGGCTCTGGAAACACCATATATTTT	CASSQDPGGSGNTIYF
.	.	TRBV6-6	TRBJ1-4	TGTGCCAGCAGTAAAACAGGGTCTCCTAATGAAAAACTGTTTTTT	CASSKTGSPNEKLFF
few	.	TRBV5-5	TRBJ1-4	TGTGCCAGCAGCGGGCAGGGAAGCGATGAAAAACGGTTTTTT	CASSGQGSDEKRFF
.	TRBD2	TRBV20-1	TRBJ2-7	TGCAGCGGACGACTAGCGGGGTACGAGCAGTACTTC	CSGRLAGYEQYF
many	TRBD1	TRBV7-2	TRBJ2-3	TGTGCCAGCAGCCAGGGACAGGGAAGCACAGATACGCAGTATTTT	CASSQGQGSTDTQYF
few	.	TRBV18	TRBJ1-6	TGTGCCAGCTCACCACTTTCCGGGGAAGGTTCACCCCTCCACTTT	CASSPLSGEGSPLHF
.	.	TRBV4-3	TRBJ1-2	TGCGCCAGCAGCGAGGGGATTCCTAACTATGGCTACACCTTC	CASSEGIPNYGYTF
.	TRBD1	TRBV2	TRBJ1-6	TGTGCCAACAGCCGGGACAGGGGGAATTCCCTCCACTTT	CANSRDRGNSLHF
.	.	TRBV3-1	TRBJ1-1	TGTGCCAGCAGCCCTATCGGGACGGGGATATTGAACACTGAAGCTTTCTTT	CASSPIGTGILNTEAFF
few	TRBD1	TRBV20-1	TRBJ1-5	TGCAGTCTAATACAGGGGGCGGTCGGCAATCAGCCCCAGCATTTT	CSLIQGAVGNQPQHF
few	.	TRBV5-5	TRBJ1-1	TGTGCCAGCAGCCCCTGGGGGCGGAACACTGAAGCTTTCTTT	CASSPWGRNTEAFF
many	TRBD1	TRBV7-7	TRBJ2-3	TGTGCCAGCAGCCCAAGACAGGGGACGGATACGCAGTATTTT	CASSPRQGTDTQYF
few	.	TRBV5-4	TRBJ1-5	TGTGCCAGCAGCTTGGATCTGGGGCAGAATCAGCCCCAGCATTTT	CASSLDLGQNQPQHF
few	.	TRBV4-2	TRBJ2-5	TGTGCCAGCAGCCCGACCTTGTGGGAATCCTACAATGAGCAGTACTTC	CASSPTLWESYNEQYF
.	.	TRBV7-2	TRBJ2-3	TGTGCCAGCAGCTTATTTGTTGATACGCAGTATTTT	CASSLFVDTQYF
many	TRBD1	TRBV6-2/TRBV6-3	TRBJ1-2	TGTGCCAGCAGACTCCGGGACAGAGCTAACTATGGCTACACCTTC	CASRLRDRANYGYTF
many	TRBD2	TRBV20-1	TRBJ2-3	TGCAGTGCTACCCTGGCTAGCGGGGCCCCAGATACGCAGTATTTT	CSATLASGAPDTQYF
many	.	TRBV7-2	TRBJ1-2	TGTGCCAGCAGCTTAGCGCCGGGGGGCGGCTATGGCTACACCTTC	CASSLAPGGGYGYTF
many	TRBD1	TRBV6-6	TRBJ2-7	TGTGCCAGCAGTTACCCTACCGGGACAGGGGGGCTCGAGCAGTACTTC	CASSYPTGTGGLEQYF
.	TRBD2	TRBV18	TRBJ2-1	TGTGCCAGCTCACTACCGGGACTAACCTACAATGAGCAGTTCTTC	CASSLPGLTYNEQFF
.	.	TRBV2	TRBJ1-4	TGTGCCAGCAGCGCCCGGGGGAGAGAACTGTTTTTT	CASSARGRELFF
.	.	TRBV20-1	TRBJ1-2	TGCAGTGCTAGCTTTCGAAGTGGGCGTGGCTACACCTTC	CSASFRSGRGYTF
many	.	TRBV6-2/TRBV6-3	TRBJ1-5	TGTGCCAGCAGACTTCGACAGCCGCAGCCCCAGCATTTT	CASRLRQPQPQHF
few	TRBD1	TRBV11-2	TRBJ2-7	TGTGCCAGCAGCTTAGGGACAGGTTCCAACGAGCAGTACTTC	CASSLGTGSNEQYF
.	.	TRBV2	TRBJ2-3	TGTGCCAGCAGTGGAGGAGGGGAAGATACGCAGTATTTT	CASSGGGEDTQYF
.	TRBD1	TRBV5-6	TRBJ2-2	TGTGCCAGCAGCTTCAGGACAGGGGCCTATTACACCGGGGAGCTGTTTTTT	CASSFRTGAYYTGELFF
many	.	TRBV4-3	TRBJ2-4	TGCGCCAGCAGCCATGGAGGGGCCAAAAACATTCAGTACTTC	CASSHGGAKNIQYF
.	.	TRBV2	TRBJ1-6	TGTGCCAGCAGCCTGACGGGGGACGCGGGAGCCCTCCACTTT	CASSLTGDAGALHF
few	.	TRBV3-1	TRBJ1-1	TGTGCCAGCAGCCAATCCGCGAACACTGAAGCTTTCTTT	CASSQSANTEAFF
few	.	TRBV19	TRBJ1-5	TGTGCCAGTAGTATATGGGAAAGGGAAAGTCAGCCCCAGCATTTT	CASSIWERESQPQHF
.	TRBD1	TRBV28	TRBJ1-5	TGTGCCAGCAGCGCGACAGGGCGAGGAAGCAATCAGCCCCAGCATTTT	CASSATGRGSNQPQHF
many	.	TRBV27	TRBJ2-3	TGTGCCAGCAGTTGGGGGAAAAGCACAGATACGCAGTATTTT	CASSWGKSTDTQYF
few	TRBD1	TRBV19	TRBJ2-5	TGTGCCAGTACGAGACAGGGGCAAGAGACCCAGTACTTC	CASTRQGQETQYF
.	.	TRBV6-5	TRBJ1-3	TGTGCCAGCAGGGGGGACCACTCTGGAAACACCATATATTTT	CASRGDHSGNTIYF
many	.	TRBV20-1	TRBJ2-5	TGCAGTGCTAGAAGAAGCGGGTACCAAGAGACCCAGTACTTC	CSARRSGYQETQYF
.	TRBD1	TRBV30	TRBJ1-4	TGTGCCTGGAGTGTATACAGGGGTGAAAAACTGTTTTTT	CAWSVYRGEKLFF
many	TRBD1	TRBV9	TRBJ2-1	TGTGCCAGCAGCGGCCGGGACAGCATCTTCAATGAGCAGTTCTTC	CASSGRDSIFNEQFF
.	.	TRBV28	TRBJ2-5	TGTGCCAGCAGTTTAACGGGACGGAGTCAGACCCAGTACTTC	CASSLTGRSQTQYF
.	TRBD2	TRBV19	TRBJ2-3	TGTGCCAGTAGAGCCGGGACTAACGGTTCTAGCACAGATACGCAGTATTTT	CASRAGTNGSSTDTQYF
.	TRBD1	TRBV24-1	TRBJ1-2	TGTGCCGCCAAGCCAGACAGGGGGCGTGGCTACACCTTC	CAAKPDRGRGYTF